Reported below is one T cell receptor (beta chain). This specimen belongs to a study of blood T cell repertoires in COVID-19. On the study more broadly: Researchers got acute and convalescent COVID-19 samples from the United States, Italy and Spain. Nucleic acid was either cDNA or gDNA, and it came from T cells, B-cell-depleted T cells, or PBMCs.

Authors' analysis steps: Reference gene primer amplification gave nucleated cell count estimates. Profiled with immunoSEQ multiplex PCR; TCRdb holds only in-frame clones, not every one. The V and J calls and clone size come from that table; D and trimming were worked out from the DNA. The data show a few hundred thousand clones, less than 85% seen once. CDR3 size: 16 residues. CDR1 and CDR2 (germline): KGHSH, LQKENI. V shed 4 bases and J 6 bases; nucleotides not matched to a gene: 9. Material for sequencing was peripheral blood. V is TRBV18 and J is TRBJ1-1; TRBD1 matches at 12 bases. This TCR came from a woman between 18 and 29 years old with acute or convalescent COVID-19. CDR3 sequence reads: CASSRGQGALSAEAFF. Here the CDR3 DNA reads TGTGCCAGCTCACGGGGACAGGGGGCTTTATCGGCTGAAGCTTTCTTT.